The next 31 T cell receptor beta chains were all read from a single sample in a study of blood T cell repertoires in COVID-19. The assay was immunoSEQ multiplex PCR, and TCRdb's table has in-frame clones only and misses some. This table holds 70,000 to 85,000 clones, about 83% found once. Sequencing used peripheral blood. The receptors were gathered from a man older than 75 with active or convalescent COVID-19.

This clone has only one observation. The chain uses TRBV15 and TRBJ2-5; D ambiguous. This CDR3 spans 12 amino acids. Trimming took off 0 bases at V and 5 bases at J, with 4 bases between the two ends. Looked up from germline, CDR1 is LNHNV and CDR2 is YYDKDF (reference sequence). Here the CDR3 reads CATSRDRETQYF. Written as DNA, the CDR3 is TGTGCCACCAGCAGAGATCGGGAGACCCAGTACTTC. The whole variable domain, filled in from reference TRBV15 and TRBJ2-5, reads DAMVIQNPRYQVTQFGKPVTLSCSQTLNHNVMYWYQQKSSQAPKLLFHYYDKDFNNEADTPDNFQSRRPNTSFCFLDIRSPGLGDTAMYLCATSRDRETQYFGPGTRLLVL.

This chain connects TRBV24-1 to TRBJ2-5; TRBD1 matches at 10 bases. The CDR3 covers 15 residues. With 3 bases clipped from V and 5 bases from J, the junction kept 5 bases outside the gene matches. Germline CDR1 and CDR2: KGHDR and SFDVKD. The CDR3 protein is CATSDPGQGSETQYF. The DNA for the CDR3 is TGTGCCACCAGTGATCCGGGACAGGGGAGCGAGACCCAGTACTTC.

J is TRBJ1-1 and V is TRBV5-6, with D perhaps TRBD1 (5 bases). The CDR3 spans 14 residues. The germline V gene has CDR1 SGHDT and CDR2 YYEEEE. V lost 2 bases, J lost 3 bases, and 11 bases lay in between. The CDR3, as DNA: TGTGCCAGCAGCTTAGGGGAGGGGTACACTGAAGCTTTCTTT. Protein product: CASSLGEGYTEAFF.

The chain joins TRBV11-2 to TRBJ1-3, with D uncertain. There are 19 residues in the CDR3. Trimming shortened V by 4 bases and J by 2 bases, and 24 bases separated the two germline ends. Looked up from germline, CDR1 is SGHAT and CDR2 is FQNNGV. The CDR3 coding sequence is TGTGCCAGCAGCTCAGCGCGGAGTCTTCTGGAGCGAACTGGAAACACCATATATTTT. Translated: CASSSARSLLERTGNTIYF.

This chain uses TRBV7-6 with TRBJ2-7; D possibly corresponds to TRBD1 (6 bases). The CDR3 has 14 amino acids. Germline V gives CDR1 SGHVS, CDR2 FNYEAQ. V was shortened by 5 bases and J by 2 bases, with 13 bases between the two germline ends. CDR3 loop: CASSLDRFTYEQYF. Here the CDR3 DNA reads TGTGCCAGCAGCCTCGACAGGTTCACCTACGAGCAGTACTTC.

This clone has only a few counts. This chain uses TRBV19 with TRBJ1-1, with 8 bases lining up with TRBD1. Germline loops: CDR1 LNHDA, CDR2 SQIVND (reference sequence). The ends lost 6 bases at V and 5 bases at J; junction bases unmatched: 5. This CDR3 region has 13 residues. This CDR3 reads CASRGQGITEAFF. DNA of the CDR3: TGTGCCAGTAGAGGACAGGGTATAACTGAAGCTTTCTTT.

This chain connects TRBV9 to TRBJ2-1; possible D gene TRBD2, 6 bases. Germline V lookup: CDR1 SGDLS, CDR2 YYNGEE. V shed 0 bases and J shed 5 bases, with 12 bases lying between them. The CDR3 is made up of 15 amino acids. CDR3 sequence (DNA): TGTGCCAGCAGCGTAGGGCCTAGCGCCCACAATGAGCAGTTCTTC. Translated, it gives CASSVGPSAHNEQFF.

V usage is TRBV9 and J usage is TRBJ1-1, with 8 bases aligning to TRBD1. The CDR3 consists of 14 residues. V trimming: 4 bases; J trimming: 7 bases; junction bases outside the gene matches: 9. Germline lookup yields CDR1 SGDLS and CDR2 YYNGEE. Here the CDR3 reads CASSLTQGAGEAFF. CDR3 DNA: TGTGCCAGCAGCCTCACCCAGGGGGCGGGTGAAGCTTTCTTT. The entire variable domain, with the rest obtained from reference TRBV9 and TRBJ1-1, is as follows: DSGVTQTPKHLITATGQRVTLRCSPRSGDLSVYWYQQSLDQGLQFLIQYYNGEERAKGNILERFSAQQFPDLHSELNLSSLELGDSALYFCASSLTQGAGEAFFGQGTRLTVV.

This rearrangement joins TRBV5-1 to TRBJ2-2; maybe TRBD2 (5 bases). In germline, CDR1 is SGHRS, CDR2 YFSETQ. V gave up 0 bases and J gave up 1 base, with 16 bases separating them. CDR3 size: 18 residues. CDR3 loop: CASSLGLGESRNTGELFF. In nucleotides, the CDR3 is TGCGCCAGCAGCTTGGGACTTGGGGAGAGCCGGAACACCGGGGAGCTGTTTTTT. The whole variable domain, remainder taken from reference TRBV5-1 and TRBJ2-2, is KAGVTQTPRYLIKTRGQQVTLSCSPISGHRSVSWYQQTPGQGLQFLFEYFSETQRNKGNFPGRFSGRQFSNSRSEMNVSTLELGDSALYLCASSLGLGESRNTGELFFGEGSRLTVL.

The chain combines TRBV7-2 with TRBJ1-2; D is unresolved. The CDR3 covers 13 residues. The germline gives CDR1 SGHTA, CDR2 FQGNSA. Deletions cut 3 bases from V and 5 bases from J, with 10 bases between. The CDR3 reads CASSLQLGYGYTF. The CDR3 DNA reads TGTGCCAGCAGCTTGCAACTAGGGTATGGCTACACCTTC.

The CDR3 sequence is CASSFGQGVYEQYF. In DNA, the CDR3 is TGTGCCAGCAGTTTTGGACAGGGGGTCTACGAGCAGTACTTC. The V gene is TRBV27, the J gene TRBJ2-7; TRBD1 agrees at 10 bases. V gave up 3 bases and J gave up 3 bases; unmatched junction bases: 2. This CDR3 contains 14 residues. CDR1 MNHEY and CDR2 SMNVEV come from the germline V gene (reference sequence).

The CDR3: CASSSNRGLSTEAFF. The CDR3, as DNA: TGTGCCAGCAGTTCAAACAGGGGGCTGAGCACTGAAGCTTTCTTT. The V gene is TRBV28, the J gene TRBJ1-1, with 9 bases identical to TRBD1. Germline loops: CDR1 MDHEN, CDR2 SYDVKM. The CDR3 extends over 15 amino acids. J gave up 4 bases and V 4 bases, and 7 bases lay outside the gene matches. Looking up the rest from reference TRBV28 and TRBJ1-1 gives the full variable domain: DVKVTQSSRYLVKRTGEKVFLECVQDMDHENMFWYRQDPGLGLRLIYFSYDVKMKEKGDIPEGYSVSREKKERFSLILESASTNQTSMYLCASSSNRGLSTEAFFGQGTRLTVV.

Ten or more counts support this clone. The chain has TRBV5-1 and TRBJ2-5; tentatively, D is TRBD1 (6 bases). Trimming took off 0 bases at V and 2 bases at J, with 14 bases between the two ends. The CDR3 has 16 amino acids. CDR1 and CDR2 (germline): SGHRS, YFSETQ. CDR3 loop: CASSLGWRGGQETQYF. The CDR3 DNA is TGCGCCAGCAGCTTGGGTTGGCGAGGGGGACAAGAGACCCAGTACTTC. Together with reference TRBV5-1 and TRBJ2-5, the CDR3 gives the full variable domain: KAGVTQTPRYLIKTRGQQVTLSCSPISGHRSVSWYQQTPGQGLQFLFEYFSETQRNKGNFPGRFSGRQFSNSRSEMNVSTLELGDSALYLCASSLGWRGGQETQYFGPGTRLLVL.

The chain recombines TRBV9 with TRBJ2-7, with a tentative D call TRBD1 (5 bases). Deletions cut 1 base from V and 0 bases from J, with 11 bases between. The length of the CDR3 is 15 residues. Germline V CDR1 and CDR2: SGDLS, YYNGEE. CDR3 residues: CASSVHQGFSYEQYF. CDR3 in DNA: TGTGCCAGCAGCGTACACCAGGGTTTCTCCTACGAGCAGTACTTC.

CDR3 DNA sequence: TGTGCCAGCAGTCTTGACAGGGGAACGACCTACGAGCAGTACTTC. This codes for CASSLDRGTTYEQYF. The chain employs TRBV6-5 and TRBJ2-7; TRBD1 agrees at 8 bases. The germline gives CDR1 MNHEY, CDR2 SVGAGI. The trim removed 5 bases at V and 2 bases at J, leaving 8 bases unmatched. CDR3 length equals 15 residues.

CDR3 region: CASSLVTGVIQPQHF. In DNA, the CDR3 is TGTGCCAGCAGCTTGGTAACAGGGGTAATACAGCCCCAGCATTTT. The chain couples TRBV5-8 to TRBJ1-5, with 7 bases that match TRBD1. V trimming: 0 bases; J trimming: 7 bases; junction bases outside the gene matches: 7. The CDR3 contains 15 residues. Germline V gives CDR1 SGHTS, CDR2 YDEGEE.

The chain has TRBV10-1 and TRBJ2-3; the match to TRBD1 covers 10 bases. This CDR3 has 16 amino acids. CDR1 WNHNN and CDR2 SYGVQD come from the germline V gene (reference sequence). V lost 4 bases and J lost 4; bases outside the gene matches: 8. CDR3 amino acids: CASSGGGQGLADTQYF. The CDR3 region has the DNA TGCGCCAGCAGTGGGGGGGGACAGGGGTTAGCAGATACGCAGTATTTT.

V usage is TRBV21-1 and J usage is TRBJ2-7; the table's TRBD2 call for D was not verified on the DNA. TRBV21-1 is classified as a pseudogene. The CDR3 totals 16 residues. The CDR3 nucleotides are TGCGCCACCACCAAAGAGGAGGGGGGGGTTTTAAGCGAGCAGTACTTC. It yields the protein CATTKEEGGVLSEQYF.

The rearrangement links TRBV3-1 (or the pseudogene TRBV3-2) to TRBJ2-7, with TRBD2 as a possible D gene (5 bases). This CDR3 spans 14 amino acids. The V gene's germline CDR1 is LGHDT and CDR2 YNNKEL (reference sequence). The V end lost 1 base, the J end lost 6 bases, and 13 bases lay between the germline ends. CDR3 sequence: CASSQGLPDGEQYF. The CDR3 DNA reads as TGTGCCAGCAGCCAAGGACTACCAGATGGCGAGCAGTACTTC.

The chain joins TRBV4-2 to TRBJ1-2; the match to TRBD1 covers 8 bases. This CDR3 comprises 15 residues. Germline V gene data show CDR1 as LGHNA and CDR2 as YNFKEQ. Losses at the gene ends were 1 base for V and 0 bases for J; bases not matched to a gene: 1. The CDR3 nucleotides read TGTGCCAGCAGCCAAGGGGACAGGACTAACTATGGCTACACCTTC. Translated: CASSQGDRTNYGYTF.

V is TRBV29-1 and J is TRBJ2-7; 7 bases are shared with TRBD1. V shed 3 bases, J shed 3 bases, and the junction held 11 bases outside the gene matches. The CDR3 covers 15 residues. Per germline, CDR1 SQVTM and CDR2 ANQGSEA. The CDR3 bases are TGCAGCGTTGAGACAAGACAGGGAGTGTTCTACGAGCAGTACTTC. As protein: CSVETRQGVFYEQYF.

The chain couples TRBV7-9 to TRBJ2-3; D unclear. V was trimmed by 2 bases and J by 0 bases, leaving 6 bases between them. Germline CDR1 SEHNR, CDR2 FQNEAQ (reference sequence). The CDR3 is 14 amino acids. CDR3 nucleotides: TGTGCCAGCAGCTTACAGTTTAGCACAGATACGCAGTATTTT. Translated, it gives CASSLQFSTDTQYF.

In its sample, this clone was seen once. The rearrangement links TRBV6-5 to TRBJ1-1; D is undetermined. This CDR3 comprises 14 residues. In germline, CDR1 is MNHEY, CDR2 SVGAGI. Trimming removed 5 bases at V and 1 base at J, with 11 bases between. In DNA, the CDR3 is TGTGCCAGCAGTCCACTAGATTGGAACACTGAAGCTTTCTTT. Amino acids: CASSPLDWNTEAFF.

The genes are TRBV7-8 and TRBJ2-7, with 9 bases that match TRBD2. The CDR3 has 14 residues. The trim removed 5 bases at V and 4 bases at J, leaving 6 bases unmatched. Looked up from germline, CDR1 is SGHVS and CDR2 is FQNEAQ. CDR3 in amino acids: CASSLRAGGYEQYF. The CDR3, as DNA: TGTGCCAGCAGCCTGCGAGCGGGGGGTTACGAGCAGTACTTC.

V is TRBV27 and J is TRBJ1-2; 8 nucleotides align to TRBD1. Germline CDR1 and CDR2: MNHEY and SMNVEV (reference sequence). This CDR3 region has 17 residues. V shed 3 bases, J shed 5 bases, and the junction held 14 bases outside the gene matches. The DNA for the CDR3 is TGTGCCAGCAGTTTCGCAGGGGGCGACGCCAGGTCTTATGGCTACACCTTC. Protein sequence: CASSFAGGDARSYGYTF.

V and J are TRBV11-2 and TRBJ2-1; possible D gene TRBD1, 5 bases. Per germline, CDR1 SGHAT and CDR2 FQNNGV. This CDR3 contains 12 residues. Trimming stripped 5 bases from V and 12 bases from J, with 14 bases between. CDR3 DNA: TGTGCCAGCAGCGGATACAGGCGCGGGCAGTTCTTC. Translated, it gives CASSGYRRGQFF.

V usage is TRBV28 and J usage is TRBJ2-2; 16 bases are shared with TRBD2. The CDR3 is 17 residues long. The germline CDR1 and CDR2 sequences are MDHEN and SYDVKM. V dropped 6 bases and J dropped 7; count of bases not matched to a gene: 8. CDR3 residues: CASSLLGLAGGGGELFF. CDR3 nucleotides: TGTGCCAGCAGCCTCTTGGGACTAGCGGGAGGGGGCGGGGAGCTGTTTTTT.

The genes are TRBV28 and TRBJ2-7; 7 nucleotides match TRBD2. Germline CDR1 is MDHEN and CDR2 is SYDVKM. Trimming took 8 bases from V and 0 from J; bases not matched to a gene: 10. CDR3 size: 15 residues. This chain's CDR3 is CASHGGNVISYEQYF. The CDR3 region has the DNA TGTGCCAGCCACGGGGGGAACGTTATCTCCTACGAGCAGTACTTC.

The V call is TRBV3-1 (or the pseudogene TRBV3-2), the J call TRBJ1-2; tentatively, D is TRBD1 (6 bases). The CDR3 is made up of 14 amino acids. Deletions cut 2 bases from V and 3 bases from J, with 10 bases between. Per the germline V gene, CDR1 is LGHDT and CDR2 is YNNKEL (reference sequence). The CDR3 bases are TGTGCCAGCAGCCAAACCGGACAGTACTATGGCTACACCTTC. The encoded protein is CASSQTGQYYGYTF.

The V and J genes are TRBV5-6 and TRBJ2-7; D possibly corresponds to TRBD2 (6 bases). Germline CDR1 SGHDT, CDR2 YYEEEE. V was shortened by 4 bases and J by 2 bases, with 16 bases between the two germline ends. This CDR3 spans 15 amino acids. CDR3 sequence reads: CASSGAGGVAYEQYF. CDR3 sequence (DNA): TGTGCCAGCAGCGGGGCTGGCGGGGTAGCCTACGAGCAGTACTTC. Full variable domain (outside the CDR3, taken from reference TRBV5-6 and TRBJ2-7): DAGVTQSPTHLIKTRGQQVTLRCSPKSGHDTVSWYQQALGQGPQFIFQYYEEEERQRGNFPDRFSGHQFPNYSSELNVNALLLGDSALYLCASSGAGGVAYEQYFGPGTRLTVT.

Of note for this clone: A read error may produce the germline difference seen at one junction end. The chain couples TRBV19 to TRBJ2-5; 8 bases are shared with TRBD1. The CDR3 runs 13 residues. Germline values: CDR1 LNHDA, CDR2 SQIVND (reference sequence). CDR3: CASRNRGEETQYF. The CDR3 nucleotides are TGTGCCAGTAGAAACAGGGGGGAAGAAACCCAGTACTTC.